This T cell receptor (beta chain) was sequenced for a study of blood T cell repertoires in COVID-19 (dated by TCRdb to the early 2020s). Study-level background: Samples covering the acute and convalescent phases of COVID-19 were provided by collaborators in the United States, Italy and Spain. The prospective study material was composed of cDNA or gDNA derived from T cells, B-cell-depleted T cells, or PBMCs. Subjects who had been exposed to COVID-19, were actively infected with it, or had recovered from it provided the deeply sampled blood TCRbeta repertoires that made up the dataset. The repertoires were released in a freely available public database intended as a resource for research on the immune response to SARS-CoV-2. The samples were drawn from two sources: the first 160 participants of the ongoing ImmuneRACE study, and 1,000 to 1,500 subjects contributed by 6 global collaborators. A de-identified subject ID, COVID-19 status, age in years and sex were almost always included in the sample metadata. Where available, HLA class I and class II types were obtained from metadata supplied by the sample provider rather than from assay-based typing. Points the paper makes about the study in general: The quantity of clinical and demographic metadata differed by source and by participant and was supplied without curation.

About this clone itself: Its antigen is currently not known. Base qualities were left out, and no much larger clone turns up one base away.

The immunoSEQ Assay, a bias-controlled multiplex PCR, was used to amplify TCRbeta CDR3 regions from genomic DNA. The authors' pipeline ran thus. Within the assay, amplification of reference gene primers was used to estimate how many nucleated cells each sample contained. To quantify the absolute abundance of each unique TCRbeta CDR3 rearrangement, sequence reads were collapsed and filtered. Productive Simpson clonality was computed per sample as the square root of Simpson's diversity index over productive rearrangements. The immuneACCESS repertoire file appears here via TCRdb, limited to in-frame rearrangements. These files lack a portion of the clones; in checked studies, under half of the deficit traces to unresolved V genes, and the cause of the others is not known. V and J calls and clone size follow that table, whereas D and trimming were derived from the DNA. This sample holds about 280,000 clones; roughly 90% were observed only once. The leading ten clones occupy 0.85% to 1% of the sample.

CDR1 and CDR2 were assigned from the germline V gene as SGHTA and FQGNSA. Spanning cysteine to phenylalanine, the CDR3 consists of 14 amino acids. Just CDR3 DNA is preserved here, 42 bases in frame from base 1. V is trimmed back by 3 bases and J by 3 bases, and the junction contains 1 base that no gene match accounts for. A second Seattle source provided samples from volunteer blood donors who had recovered from COVID-19. Each collaborating institution followed its own protocols to collect whole blood in K2EDTA tubes. Collaborator samples were shipped for TCRbeta analysis as frozen whole blood, isolated PBMCs, or DNA extracted from either sample type.

The V gene is TRBV7-2 and the J gene is TRBJ2-7, with 11 middle bases fitting TRBD2. The receptor's source is a woman aged 35 to 49 who had recovered from COVID-19. Sequenced material: peripheral blood. The bases are TGTGCCAGCAGCTTTAGCGGGGGGGACTACGAGCAGTACTTC. Its translation reads: CASSFSGGDYEQYF.